This T cell receptor beta chain was identified during a study of T cell repertoires in cytomegalovirus infection. Study-level background: Indications of both CMV infection and matching HLA type were provided by public TCR beta signatures. Findings of the study overall: The response measured ex vivo was dominated by TCR beta clonotypes (HLA-C-restricted and CMV-specific).

TCRdb reprocessed the reads via MiXCR and lists one record per CDR3 protein. In the table there are around 130,000 distinct CDR3 sequences, 7% to 9.5% of which are singletons. The CDR3 extends over 14 amino acids. The V and J ends lost 4 bases and 2 bases respectively, with 9 bases between them. With regard to this clonotype: The antigen is unknown.

This clonotype was obtained from a human donor in good health (CMV status not recorded). Some clones in this sample may be carry-over from other donors' samples. The chain employs TRBV23-1 and TRBJ1-5; D is unclear. TRBV23-1 carries the ORF label, with uncertain function. The sample consisted of PBMCs. The chain's CDR3 is CASSPCQGNQPQHF. The CDR3 coding sequence is TGCGCCAGCAGTCCTTGTCAGGGCAATCAGCCCCAGCATTTT.